Presented here are 27 T cell receptor beta chains from one specimen sequenced in a study of CD8 T cells in ankylosing spondylitis. These receptors lack a known antigen. Overall study results and limits: Ankylosing spondylitis blood appeared to be characterized by a TCR beta motif of 8 or 9 highly homologous variants.

TCRdb itself ran the 5' RACE reads through MiXCR, one entry per CDR3 protein. The profile shows 650,000 to 800,000 distinct CDR3 sequences, under 20% of them singletons. Sequenced material: blood, either unsorted or a sorted T cell fraction (not recorded which). These receptors all stem from a male donor with ankylosing spondylitis.

This clonotype was seen repeatedly, ten times or more. The CDR3 bases are TGCGCCAGCAGCTTGGAGCAGGGTTACGAGCAGTACTTC. This translates into CASSLEQGYEQYF. This chain joins TRBV5-1 and TRBJ2-7; maybe TRBD1 (5 bases). There are 13 residues in the CDR3. Germline assignment: CDR1 SGHRS and CDR2 YFSETQ. Trimming shortened V by 0 bases and J by 4 bases, and 8 bases separated the two germline ends.

The gene calls are TRBV27 and TRBJ1-6; D gene ambiguous. V was shortened by 5 bases and J by 0 bases, with 14 bases between the two germline ends. CDR1 is MNHEY, CDR2 SMNVEV, per germline (reference sequence). This CDR3 spans 17 amino acids. The CDR3 coding sequence is TGTGCCAGCAGTGGCCAAGTGGGCTACTCCTATAATTCACCCCTCCACTTT. This sequence encodes CASSGQVGYSYNSPLHF.

The rearrangement links TRBV11-2 to TRBJ2-6; maybe TRBD1 (5 bases). This CDR3 region has 18 residues. Looked up from germline, CDR1 is SGHAT and CDR2 is FQNNGV. Deletions cut 5 bases from V and 0 bases from J, with 17 bases between. The CDR3 loop reads CASSARQQGISGANVLTF. The CDR3 DNA reads as TGTGCCAGCAGCGCCCGTCAGCAGGGAATCTCTGGGGCCAACGTCCTGACTTTC.

This chain links TRBV4-1 with TRBJ1-2, with 8 bases fitting TRBD1. Per the germline V gene, CDR1 is MGHRA and CDR2 is YSYEKL. V trimming: 3 bases; J trimming: 2 bases; junction bases outside the gene matches: 8. This CDR3 region has 16 residues. CDR3 coding DNA: TGCGCCAGCAGCCAGCCCGGACAGGGAGACAACTATGGCTACACCTTC. This translates into CASSQPGQGDNYGYTF.

Only a few counts were recorded for this clonotype. The chain carries TRBV12-3 or TRBV12-4 and TRBJ1-6, with unresolved D. CDR3 length: 13 residues. Trimming removed 6 bases at V and 7 bases at J, with 10 bases between. CDR3 nucleotide sequence: TGTGCCAGCAGCGCCCCGACCAATTCACCCCTCCACTTT. It codes for CASSAPTNSPLHF.

V usage is TRBV7-9 and J usage is TRBJ1-2, with 7 positions matching TRBD1. CDR1 and CDR2 (germline): SEHNR, FQNEAQ (reference sequence). V was clipped by 6 bases and J by 7 bases; unmatched bases: 8. The CDR3 loop spans 13 amino acids. The CDR3 sequence: CASSQGTDGGYTF. The CDR3 DNA sequence: TGTGCCAGCAGTCAGGGGACAGACGGTGGCTACACCTTC.

This chain links TRBV27 with TRBJ2-5; no firm D call. Germline V gene lookup returns CDR1 MNHEY and CDR2 SMNVEV (reference sequence). The germline V and J ends were trimmed by 2 bases and 0 bases, with 7 bases remaining between them. The CDR3 contains 14 residues. The CDR3 region is CASSLKGYQETQYF. The CDR3 nucleotides read TGTGCCAGCAGTTTAAAGGGTTACCAAGAGACCCAGTACTTC.

This clonotype was detected ten times or more. This chain joins TRBV12-3 or TRBV12-4 and TRBJ2-2; the D is unclear. This CDR3 is built from 15 residues. V shed 6 bases and J shed 3 bases, with 14 bases lying between them. For the CDR3, the DNA is TGTGCCAGCAGCCAGCAGGACCGATACACCGGGGAGCTGTTTTTT. Encoded protein: CASSQQDRYTGELFF.

This chain joins TRBV5-5 and TRBJ2-7, with TRBD1 matching 11 bases. The germline V gene has CDR1 SGHKS and CDR2 YYEKEE (reference sequence). The length of the CDR3 is 15 residues. Germline trimming cut 4 bases from V and 3 bases from J; bases unmatched to any gene: 6. CDR3 DNA: TGTGCCAGCAGCGCGTGGACAGGGGGCAACTACGAGCAGTACTTC. Its translation: CASSAWTGGNYEQYF.

This clonotype turned up a few times. The CDR3 region is CASSPMGGGTEAFF. In DNA form, the CDR3 reads TGTGCCAGCAGCCCTATGGGGGGGGGTACTGAAGCTTTCTTT. The chain employs TRBV9 and TRBJ1-1, with D possibly being TRBD1 (5 bases). Germline values: CDR1 SGDLS, CDR2 YYNGEE. V dropped 4 bases and J dropped 5 bases, with 15 bases sitting between them. The CDR3 is 14 residues long.

V and J are TRBV20-1 and TRBJ2-2; maybe TRBD1 (6 bases). Trimming removed 6 bases from V and 6 bases from J, with 11 bases in between. The CDR3 has 12 residues. Per germline, CDR1 DFQATT and CDR2 SNEGSKA (reference sequence). CDR3 bases: TGCAGTGCCATACAGGGCGCCGGGGAGCTGTTTTTT. This translates into CSAIQGAGELFF.

This clonotype showed up just a few times. The genes are TRBV12-3 or TRBV12-4 and TRBJ1-1, with D unclear. The CDR3 contains 13 residues. The ends were cut back, 5 bases at V and 4 bases at J, with 11 bases in the middle. The DNA for the CDR3 is TGTGCCAGCAGTCCTCGGGTTCGCACTGAAGCTTTCTTT. Translating gives CASSPRVRTEAFF.

This chain links TRBV7-9 with TRBJ2-2; a possible D gene is TRBD1 (6 bases). V was clipped by 5 bases and J by 6 bases, with 7 bases between them. The CDR3 totals 12 residues. Germline V gene data show CDR1 as SEHNR and CDR2 as FQNEAQ (reference sequence). In DNA form, the CDR3 reads TGTGCCAGCAGCAGGACAGCCGGGGAGCTGTTTTTT. The encoded protein is CASSRTAGELFF. Using reference TRBV7-9 and TRBJ2-2 for the parts outside the CDR3, the full variable domain is DTGVSQNPRHKITKRGQNVTFRCDPISEHNRLYWYRQTLGQGPEFLTYFQNEAQLEKSRLLSDRFSAERPKGSFSTLEIQRTEQGDSAMYLCASSRTAGELFFGEGSRLTVL.

This clonotype was counted a few times. The gene calls are TRBV5-1 and TRBJ2-3; TRBD1 aligns across 7 bases. V was pared by 4 bases and J by 1 base, with 9 bases of the junction left unmatched. Germline V gene data show CDR1 as SGHRS and CDR2 as YFSETQ. This CDR3 spans 16 amino acids. CDR3 nucleotides: TGCGCCAGCAGCGGCAACAGGGGTATACGCACAGATACGCAGTATTTT. Translated, it gives CASSGNRGIRTDTQYF. Using reference TRBV5-1 and TRBJ2-3 for the parts outside the CDR3, the full variable domain is KAGVTQTPRYLIKTRGQQVTLSCSPISGHRSVSWYQQTPGQGLQFLFEYFSETQRNKGNFPGRFSGRQFSNSRSEMNVSTLELGDSALYLCASSGNRGIRTDTQYFGPGTRLTVL.

The V and J genes are TRBV6-1 and TRBJ2-5, with D perhaps being TRBD1 or TRBD2 (5 bases each). Trimming stripped 6 bases from V and 5 bases from J, with 16 bases between. The CDR3 totals 14 residues. Germline assignment: CDR1 MNHNS and CDR2 SASEGT. For the CDR3, the DNA is TGTGCCAGCAGCCCCCGCAGGGACCGGGAGACCCAGTACTTC. Translated, it gives CASSPRRDRETQYF.

This sequence joins TRBV7-3 and TRBJ2-1; D not resolved. There are 15 residues in the CDR3. Per the germline V gene, CDR1 is SGHTA and CDR2 is FQGTGA. The V end was cut by 5 bases, the J end by 2 bases, with 13 bases between. The CDR3 region is CASSTEPTTYNEQFF. DNA of the CDR3: TGTGCCAGCAGCACCGAGCCGACCACCTACAATGAGCAGTTCTTC.

The chain has TRBV5-5 and TRBJ2-1; the match to TRBD2 covers 7 bases. The V segment lost 7 bases and the J segment 3 bases; nucleotides outside the gene matches: 13. CDR3 length: 16 residues. Looked up from germline, CDR1 is SGHKS and CDR2 is YYEKEE (reference sequence). CDR3 in DNA: TGTGCCAGCCCTAGGGAAACGGGAGGTAACTACAATGAGCAGTTCTTC. It is translated as CASPRETGGNYNEQFF.

The J gene is TRBJ2-7, the V gene TRBV27; TRBD2 matches 7 bases. From germline, CDR1 is MNHEY and CDR2 SMNVEV (reference sequence). CDR3 size: 17 residues. V shed 5 bases and J 0 bases; nucleotides not matched to a gene: 13. As DNA, the CDR3 is TGTGCCAGCAGTGGCCACGAGGGGCGGGGGAGCTCCTACGAGCAGTACTTC. The encoded protein is CASSGHEGRGSSYEQYF.

The V and J genes are TRBV19 and TRBJ2-7; D is uncertain. The CDR3 sequence is 13 residues long. Germline CDR1 reads LNHDA; CDR2 reads SQIVND (reference sequence). V lost 4 bases and J lost 2, with 9 bases in between. CDR3 sequence (DNA): TGTGCCAGTAGTAACGGCGGAGCCTACGAGCAGTACTTC. Its protein is CASSNGGAYEQYF.

There are a few counts of this clonotype. This chain connects TRBV20-1 to TRBJ1-1; D call uncertain. The V end was cut by 3 bases, the J end by 4 bases, with 18 bases between. The germline CDR1 and CDR2 sequences are DFQATT and SNEGSKA (reference sequence). The CDR3 runs 15 residues. In nucleotides, the CDR3 is TGCAGTGCTAGGCCGCCGGCGAGGACGGGCACTGAAGCTTTCTTT. Translating it yields CSARPPARTGTEAFF.

This clonotype was counted many times. The rearrangement joins TRBV6-4 to TRBJ2-1; D is uncertain. CDR3 length equals 13 residues. Germline V CDR1 and CDR2: MRHNA, SNTAGT. Trimming removed 4 bases at V and 0 bases at J, with 4 bases between. The chain's CDR3 is CASSAGSYNEQFF. DNA of the CDR3: TGTGCCAGCAGTGCGGGCTCCTACAATGAGCAGTTCTTC.

This clonotype was observed a handful of times. The chain recombines TRBV10-3 with TRBJ2-1; D gene uncertain. Trimming left V 10 bases short and J 8 bases short, with 15 bases between. This CDR3 has 12 residues. Germline V CDR1 and CDR2: ENHRY, SYGVKD. This CDR3 reads CATLGFHDEQFF. CDR3 nucleotide sequence: TGTGCCACCTTAGGGTTTCACGATGAGCAGTTCTTC.

This clonotype was seen a handful of times. The V gene is TRBV7-3, the J gene TRBJ1-6; TRBD1 matches at 10 bases. The CDR3 spans 14 residues. Germline lookup yields CDR1 SGHTA and CDR2 FQGTGA. The ends lost 4 bases at V and 10 bases at J; junction bases unmatched: 4. The CDR3 coding sequence is TGTGCCAGCAGCTCCGGGACAGGGGAATCACCCCTCCACTTT. It codes for CASSSGTGESPLHF.

This clonotype has only a few counts. The J gene is TRBJ2-1, the V gene TRBV4-2; tentatively, D is TRBD2 (5 bases). The CDR3 runs to 14 residues. V lost 4 bases and J 6 bases, leaving 13 bases between the germline ends. The germline V gene encodes CDR1 LGHNA and CDR2 YNFKEQ. The CDR3: CASSPKLGVNEQFF. The CDR3 DNA reads TGTGCCAGCAGCCCCAAACTAGGAGTCAATGAGCAGTTCTTC.

This rearrangement joins TRBV19 to TRBJ1-1; D is possibly TRBD1 (5 bases). Germline V gives CDR1 LNHDA, CDR2 SQIVND (reference sequence). Trimming stripped 4 bases from V and 2 bases from J, with 11 bases between. The CDR3 runs to 14 residues. CDR3 sequence: CASSTLDSNTEAFF. CDR3 coding DNA: TGTGCCAGTAGTACCCTCGACAGTAACACTGAAGCTTTCTTT.

The J gene is TRBJ1-3, the V gene TRBV18; D gene ambiguous. V dropped 0 bases and J dropped 3 bases, with 12 bases sitting between them. The germline V gene has CDR1 KGHSH and CDR2 LQKENI. The CDR3 is made up of 16 amino acids. The CDR3 protein is CASSPPTPGIGNTIYF. The CDR3 region has the DNA TGTGCCAGCTCACCACCGACACCCGGAATTGGAAACACCATATATTTT.

The chain has TRBV6-1 and TRBJ1-5, with 9 positions matching TRBD1. The V and J ends lost 9 bases and 6 bases, in that order; junction bases with no gene match: 6. Looked up from germline, CDR1 is MNHNS and CDR2 is SASEGT. This CDR3 is built from 13 residues. The CDR3 DNA is TGTGCCAGTTCACAGGGGGCTTTTCAGCCCCAGCATTTT. Protein sequence: CASSQGAFQPQHF.